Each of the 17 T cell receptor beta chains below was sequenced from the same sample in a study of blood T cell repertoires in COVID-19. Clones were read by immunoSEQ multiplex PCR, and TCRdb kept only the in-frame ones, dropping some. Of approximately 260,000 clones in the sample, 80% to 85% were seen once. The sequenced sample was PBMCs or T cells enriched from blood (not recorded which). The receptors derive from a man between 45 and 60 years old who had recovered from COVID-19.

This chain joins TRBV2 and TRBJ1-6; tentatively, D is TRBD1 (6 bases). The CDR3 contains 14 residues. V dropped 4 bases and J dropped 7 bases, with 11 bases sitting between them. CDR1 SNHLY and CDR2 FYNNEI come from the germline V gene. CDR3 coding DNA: TGTGCCAGCAGTGTCAGGGGTCGGAATTCACCCCTCCACTTT. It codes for CASSVRGRNSPLHF.

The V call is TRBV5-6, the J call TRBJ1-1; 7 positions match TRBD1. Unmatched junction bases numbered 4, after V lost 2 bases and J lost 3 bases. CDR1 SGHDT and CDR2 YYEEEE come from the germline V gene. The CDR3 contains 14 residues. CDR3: CASSLHRGYTEAFF. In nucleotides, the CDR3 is TGTGCCAGCAGCTTACACAGGGGTTACACTGAAGCTTTCTTT.

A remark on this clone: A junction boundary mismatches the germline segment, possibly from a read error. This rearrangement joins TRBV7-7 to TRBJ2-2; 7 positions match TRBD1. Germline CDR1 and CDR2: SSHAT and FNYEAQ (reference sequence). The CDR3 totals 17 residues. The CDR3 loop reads CASSLLGGRQGPGELFF. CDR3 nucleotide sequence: TGTGCTAGCAGCTTACTTGGGGGCCGACAGGGCCCCGGGGAGCTGTTTTTT.

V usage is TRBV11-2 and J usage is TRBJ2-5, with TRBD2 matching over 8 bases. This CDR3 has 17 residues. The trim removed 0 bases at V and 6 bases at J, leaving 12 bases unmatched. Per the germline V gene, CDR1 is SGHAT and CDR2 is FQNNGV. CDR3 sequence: CASSLDGVAGLVKTQYF. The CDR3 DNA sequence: TGTGCCAGCAGCTTAGATGGGGTAGCGGGGCTGGTGAAGACCCAGTACTTC.

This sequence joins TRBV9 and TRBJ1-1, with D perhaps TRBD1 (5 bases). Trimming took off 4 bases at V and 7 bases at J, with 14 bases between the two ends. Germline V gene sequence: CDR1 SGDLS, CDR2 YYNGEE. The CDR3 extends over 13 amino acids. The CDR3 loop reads CASSIIQGGEAFF. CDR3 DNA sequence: TGTGCCAGCAGCATTATCCAGGGAGGTGAAGCTTTCTTT.

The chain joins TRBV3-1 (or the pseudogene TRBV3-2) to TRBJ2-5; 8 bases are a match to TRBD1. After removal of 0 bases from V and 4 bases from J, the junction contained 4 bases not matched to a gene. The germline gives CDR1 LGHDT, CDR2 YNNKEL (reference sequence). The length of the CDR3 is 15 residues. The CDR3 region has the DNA TGTGCCAGCAGCCAAGACAGGGGGCAGGGAGAGACCCAGTACTTC. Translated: CASSQDRGQGETQYF.

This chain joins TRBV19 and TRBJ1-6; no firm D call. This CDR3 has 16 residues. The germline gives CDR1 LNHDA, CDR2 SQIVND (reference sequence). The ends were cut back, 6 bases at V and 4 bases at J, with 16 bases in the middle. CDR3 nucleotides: TGTGCCAGTAGGGACTTTCTGGGAGATTATAATTCACCCCTCCACTTT. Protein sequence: CASRDFLGDYNSPLHF.

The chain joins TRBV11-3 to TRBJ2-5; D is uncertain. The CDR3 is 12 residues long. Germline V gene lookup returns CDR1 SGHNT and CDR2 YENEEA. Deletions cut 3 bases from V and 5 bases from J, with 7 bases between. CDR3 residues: CASSFSEETQYF. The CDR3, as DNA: TGTGCCAGCAGCTTCTCCGAGGAGACCCAGTACTTC.

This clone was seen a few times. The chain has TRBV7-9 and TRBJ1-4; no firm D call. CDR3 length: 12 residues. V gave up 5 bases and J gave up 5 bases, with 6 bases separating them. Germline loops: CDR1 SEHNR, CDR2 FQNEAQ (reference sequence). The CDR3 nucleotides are TGTGCCAGCAGCCCCCAAAATGAAAAACTGTTTTTT. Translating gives CASSPQNEKLFF.

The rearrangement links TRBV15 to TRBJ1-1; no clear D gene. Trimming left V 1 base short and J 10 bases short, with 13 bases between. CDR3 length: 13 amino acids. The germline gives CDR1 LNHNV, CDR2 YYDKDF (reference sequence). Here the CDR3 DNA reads TGTGCCACCAGCAGAGCTTATTTGGCGGGAGCTTTCTTT. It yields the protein CATSRAYLAGAFF.

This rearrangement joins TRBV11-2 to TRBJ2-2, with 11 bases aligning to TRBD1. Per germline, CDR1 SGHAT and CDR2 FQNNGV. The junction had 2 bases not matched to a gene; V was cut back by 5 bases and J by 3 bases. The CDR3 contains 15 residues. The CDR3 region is CASSQGQGDTGELFF. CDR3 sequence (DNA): TGTGCCAGCAGCCAGGGACAGGGGGACACCGGGGAGCTGTTTTTT.

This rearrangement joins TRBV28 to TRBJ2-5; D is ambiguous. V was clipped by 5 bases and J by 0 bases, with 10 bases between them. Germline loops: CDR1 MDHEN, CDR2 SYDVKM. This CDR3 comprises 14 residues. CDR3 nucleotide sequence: TGTGCCAGCAGTCCGTTGAGCTACCAAGAGACCCAGTACTTC. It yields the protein CASSPLSYQETQYF.

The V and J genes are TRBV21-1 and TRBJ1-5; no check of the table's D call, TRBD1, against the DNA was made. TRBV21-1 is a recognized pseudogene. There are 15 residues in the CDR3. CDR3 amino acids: CAKNRDRVSNQPQHF. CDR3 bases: TGTGCCAAAAACCGGGACAGGGTGAGCAATCAGCCCCAGCATTTT.

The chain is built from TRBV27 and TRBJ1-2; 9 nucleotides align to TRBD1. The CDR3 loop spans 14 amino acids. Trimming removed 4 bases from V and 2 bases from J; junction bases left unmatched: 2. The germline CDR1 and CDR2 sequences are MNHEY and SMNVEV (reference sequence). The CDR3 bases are TGTGCCAGCAGTTACAGGGGGCGCAACTATGGCTACACCTTC. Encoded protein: CASSYRGRNYGYTF.

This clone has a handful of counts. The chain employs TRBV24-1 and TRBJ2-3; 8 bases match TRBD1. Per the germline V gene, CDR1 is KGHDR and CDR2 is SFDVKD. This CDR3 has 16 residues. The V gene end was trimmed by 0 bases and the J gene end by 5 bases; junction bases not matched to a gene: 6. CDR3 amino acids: CATSDLGQGGVDTQYF. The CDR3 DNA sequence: TGTGCCACCAGTGATTTGGGACAGGGTGGGGTAGATACGCAGTATTTT.

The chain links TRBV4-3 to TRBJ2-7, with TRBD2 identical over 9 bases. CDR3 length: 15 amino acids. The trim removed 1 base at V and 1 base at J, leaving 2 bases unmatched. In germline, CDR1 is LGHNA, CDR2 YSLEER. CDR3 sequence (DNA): TGCGCCAGCAGCCAAGGTCTAGCGGGATCCTACGAGCAGTACTTC. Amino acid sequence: CASSQGLAGSYEQYF.

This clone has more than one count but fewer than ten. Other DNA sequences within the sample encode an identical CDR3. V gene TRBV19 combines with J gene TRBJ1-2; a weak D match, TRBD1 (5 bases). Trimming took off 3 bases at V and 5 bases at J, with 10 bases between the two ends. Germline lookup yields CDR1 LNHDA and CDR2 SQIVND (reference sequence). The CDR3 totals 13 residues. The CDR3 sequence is CASSIRGGYGYTF. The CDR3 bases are TGTGCCAGTAGTATCCGCGGGGGGTATGGCTACACCTTC.